A single count supports the clone carrying this T cell receptor (beta chain). These data are taken from a study of blood T cell repertoires in COVID-19. The method was immunoSEQ multiplex PCR; TCRdb's version includes in-frame clones alone and lacks a portion of them. The sample consists of 350,000 to 400,000 clones, 80% to 90% of them appearing once. The sequence came from a woman between 55 and 75 years old with COVID-19, enrolled during active disease. Specimen: peripheral blood.

This chain's CDR3 is CASSLGGYGEAFF. CDR3 coding DNA: TGTGCCAGCAGCTTAGGGGGGTACGGTGAAGCTTTCTTT. The chain is built from TRBV27 and TRBJ1-1; D might be TRBD1 (6 bases). The CDR3 has 13 amino acids. V was cut by 6 bases and J by 7 bases, with 15 bases left in between. Germline lookup yields CDR1 MNHEY and CDR2 SMNVEV (reference sequence).